Listed below are T cell receptor beta chains from one sample, sequenced in a study of read filtering for tumor transcriptome and immune sequencing. TCRdb reprocessed the reads via MiXCR and lists one record per CDR3 protein. The sample yields over 55,000 distinct CDR3 sequences, approximately 15% seen once. Sequenced material: a population of CD138-negative cells sorted from bone marrow. All receptors come from a donor at least 40 years old with multiple myeloma. The CDR3 runs from the conserved cysteine through the conserved F or W. D genes are given only for firm matches. A clone size is listed for some rows: how often the clone was seen (once, few, many), or a class if it is expanded.

j_call	v_call	clone_size	d_call	cdr3_aa	cdr3_nt
TRBJ2-1	TRBV21-1	.	.	CASSPTEGAGGYNKQFF	TGTGCCAGCAGCCCAACCGAGGGGGCGGGGGGGTACAATAAGCAGTTCTTC
TRBJ1-5	TRBV6-5	many	TRBD1	CASSYSGQGDQPQHF	TGTGCCAGCAGTTACTCTGGACAGGGAGATCAGCCCCAGCATTTT
TRBJ2-2	TRBV29-1	many	.	CSVIVTNTGELFF	TGCAGCGTTATCGTAACGAACACCGGGGAGCTGTTTTTT
TRBJ1-1	TRBV29-1	many	.	CSVGGPRPAEAFF	TGCAGCGTTGGGGGACCCCGGCCGGCTGAAGCTTTCTTT
TRBJ2-3	TRBV6-2/TRBV6-3	many	.	CASSPLVGTDTQYF	TGTGCCAGCAGTCCCCTAGTAGGGACAGATACGCAGTATTTT
TRBJ2-1	TRBV6-1	many	TRBD2	CASSEPAGTADEQFF	TGTGCCAGCAGTGAACCAGCGGGGACGGCCGATGAGCAGTTCTTC
TRBJ2-2	TRBV3-1	few	TRBD1	CASSQYYRGLDTGELFF	TGTGCCAGCAGCCAGTACTACAGGGGTTTAGACACCGGGGAGCTGTTTTTT
TRBJ2-7	TRBV5-6	.	TRBD2	CASTLGRGTYEPYF	TGTGCCAGCACCCTCGGGAGGGGTACCTACGAGCCGTACTTC
TRBJ1-1	TRBV9	many	TRBD1	CASSVGQTNTEAFF	TGTGCCAGCAGCGTGGGACAGACGAACACTGAAGCTTTCTTT
TRBJ2-1	TRBV28	.	.	CASGLMRQAYNEQFF	TGTGCTAGCGGTTTAATGAGACAAGCCTACAATGAGCAGTTCTTC
TRBJ1-6	TRBV7-9	many	.	CASSLDGGAPLHF	TGTGCCAGCAGCTTAGATGGGGGAGCACCCCTCCACTTT
TRBJ2-7	TRBV11-2	many	.	CASSSLGGEQYF	TGTGCCAGCAGCTCCCTGGGCGGGGAGCAGTACTTC
TRBJ1-1	TRBV2	many	TRBD1	CAIMGQPGTEAFF	TGTGCCATCATGGGACAGCCGGGGACTGAAGCTTTCTTT
TRBJ1-5	TRBV29-1	.	.	CSVLLFPGQPQHF	TGCAGCGTTCTCCTGTTCCCAGGTCAGCCCCAGCATTTT
TRBJ2-3	TRBV3-1	many	.	CASSQVGNRPSHTQYF	TGTGCCAGCAGCCAAGTAGGGAACAGACCTTCCCATACGCAGTATTTT
TRBJ2-4	TRBV12-3/TRBV12-4	many	TRBD1	CASGPGQGDIQYF	TGTGCCAGTGGACCGGGACAGGGGGACATTCAGTACTTC
TRBJ2-2	TRBV12-3/TRBV12-4	.	.	CASSFWRGQGGELFF	TGTGCCAGCAGTTTTTGGCGGGGGCAGGGCGGGGAGCTGTTTTTT
TRBJ2-2	TRBV29-1	many	.	CSVEPTGFGELFF	TGCAGCGTTGAACCTACAGGGTTCGGGGAGCTGTTTTTT
TRBJ1-1	TRBV30	many	.	CAWSDRNTEAFF	TGTGCCTGGAGTGACAGAAACACTGAAGCTTTCTTT
TRBJ2-1	TRBV28	.	TRBD2	CASSLRGLLYNEQFF	TGTGCCAGCAGTTTAAGGGGACTATTGTACAATGAGCAGTTCTTC
TRBJ1-1	TRBV29-1	many	.	CSVERERGEAFF	TGCAGCGTTGAAAGGGAAAGGGGTGAAGCTTTCTTT
TRBJ2-7	TRBV7-9	few	.	CASSILANEQYF	TGTGCCAGCAGCATTCTAGCTAACGAGCAGTACTTC
TRBJ2-1	TRBV20-1	many	TRBD2	CSARDLTSGSDEQFF	TGCAGTGCTAGAGATTTGACTAGCGGGAGTGATGAGCAGTTCTTC
TRBJ2-1	TRBV7-9	many	TRBD1	CASSLGTGANNEQFF	TGTGCCAGCAGCTTAGGGACAGGGGCCAACAATGAGCAGTTCTTC
TRBJ1-5	TRBV20-1	many	.	CSARGPDSNQPQHF	TGCAGTGCTAGAGGGCCAGACAGCAATCAGCCCCAGCATTTT
TRBJ1-2	TRBV19	.	.	CASSKAGTNYGYTF	TGTGCCAGTAGTAAGGCAGGGACTAACTATGGCTACACCTTC
TRBJ2-1	TRBV7-2	few	TRBD2	CASSLETSGSPSYNEQFF	TGTGCCAGCAGCTTAGAAACTAGCGGGAGTCCTTCCTACAATGAGCAGTTCTTC
TRBJ2-5	TRBV29-1	few	TRBD2	CSVRDLAGAETQYF	TGCAGCGTCCGGGATCTGGCGGGAGCGGAGACCCAGTACTTC
TRBJ2-7	TRBV29-1	many	.	CSVVSGRIATYEQYF	TGCAGCGTTGTGTCCGGACGGATAGCTACCTACGAGCAGTACTTC
TRBJ2-1	TRBV15	many	.	CATSSRTRGVYNEQFF	TGTGCCACCAGCAGTCGGACCAGGGGCGTGTACAATGAGCAGTTCTTC
TRBJ1-1	TRBV6-5	many	.	CASSYGTGSYTEAFF	TGTGCCAGCAGTTACGGGACTGGATCGTACACTGAAGCTTTCTTT
TRBJ1-5	TRBV12-5	.	.	CASGFILHGWGNQPQHF	TGTGCTAGTGGTTTTATCCTCCACGGATGGGGCAATCAGCCCCAGCATTTT
TRBJ2-7	TRBV5-1	many	TRBD2	CASSSGLAGGTYEQYF	TGCGCCAGCAGCTCGGGACTAGCGGGAGGTACCTACGAGCAGTACTTC
TRBJ2-5	TRBV7-8	.	TRBD1	CASSKWDSRAETQYF	TGTGCCAGCAGCAAGTGGGACAGCCGAGCGGAGACCCAGTACTTC
TRBJ2-7	TRBV20-1	many	.	CSARNSERFSYEQYF	TGCAGTGCTAGAAACTCGGAGCGGTTCTCCTACGAGCAGTACTTC
TRBJ2-1	TRBV5-1	many	TRBD1	CASSLDTGGGGEQFF	TGCGCCAGCAGCTTGGATACAGGGGGAGGCGGTGAGCAGTTCTTC
TRBJ2-5	TRBV28	many	.	CASSLRQYRETQYF	TGTGCCAGCAGTTTACGACAGTACCGAGAGACCCAGTACTTC
TRBJ1-2	TRBV12-3/TRBV12-4	many	.	CASSLARSYGYTF	TGTGCCAGCAGTTTAGCAAGGAGTTATGGCTACACCTTC
TRBJ1-2	TRBV20-1	many	TRBD1	CSARAGQGNPNGYTF	TGCAGTGCTAGAGCGGGACAGGGTAACCCCAATGGCTACACCTTC
TRBJ2-3	TRBV29-1	many	TRBD2	CSVEGASGRLTDTQYF	TGCAGCGTTGAAGGGGCTAGCGGGAGGTTGACAGATACGCAGTATTTT
TRBJ2-7	TRBV11-2	.	TRBD2	CASSSPGTPLAGRSYEQYF	TGTGCCAGCAGCTCCCCGGGGACACCACTAGCGGGCCGCTCCTACGAGCAGTACTTC
TRBJ1-1	TRBV27	few	.	CASSPGRSTEAFF	TGTGCCAGCAGTCCAGGGAGATCCACTGAAGCTTTCTTT
TRBJ1-5	TRBV6-1	many	.	CASSFPPMGSNQPQHF	TGTGCCAGCAGTTTTCCCCCGATGGGGAGCAATCAGCCCCAGCATTTT
TRBJ1-4	TRBV29-1	many	.	CSVPGETEKLFF	TGCAGCGTGCCAGGGGAAACCGAAAAACTGTTTTTT
TRBJ2-3	TRBV20-1	many	TRBD2	CSASPSGSTDTQYF	TGCAGTGCTAGTCCTAGCGGGAGCACAGATACGCAGTATTTT
TRBJ2-3	TRBV2	.	TRBD2	CASSVGGPADTQYF	TGTGCCAGCAGTGTGGGAGGGCCAGCAGATACGCAGTATTTT
TRBJ2-1	TRBV7-2	.	.	CASGIQSTSNNEQFF	TGTGCCAGCGGCATACAGAGTACCTCCAACAATGAGCAGTTCTTC
TRBJ2-5	TRBV7-9	.	.	CASSASGLQETQYF	TGTGCCAGCAGCGCGAGCGGGTTACAAGAGACCCAGTACTTC
TRBJ1-1	TRBV29-1	.	.	CSASDRMNTEAFF	TGCAGCGCTTCCGACAGAATGAACACTGAAGCTTTCTTT
TRBJ2-1	TRBV19	.	TRBD2	CASSIIKAGVGDNEQFF	TGTGCCAGTAGTATAATTAAAGCGGGAGTTGGAGACAATGAGCAGTTCTTC
TRBJ2-1	TRBV5-1	many	.	CASSLDASSYNEQFF	TGCGCCAGCAGCTTGGATGCGAGCTCCTACAATGAGCAGTTCTTC
TRBJ2-3	TRBV24-1	many	TRBD1	CATSDPSGTGEKSDTQYF	TGTGCCACCAGTGACCCATCCGGGACAGGGGAAAAGTCAGATACGCAGTATTTT